Each of the 11 T cell receptor beta chains below was sequenced from the same sample in a study of cytomegalovirus exposure and HLA in healthy donors. Libraries were prepared by immunoSEQ multiplex PCR; TCRdb keeps only in-frame clonotypes and omits some of them. Counted here are some 200,000 clones, about four fifths occurring once; the ten biggest clones make up 2.5% to 3.5%. The sequenced sample consisted of PBMCs. Every receptor here comes from a woman under 30 in good health and CMV-seropositive.

The table lists this clone with many counts. The gene calls are TRBV6-1 and TRBJ1-5; D possibly corresponds to TRBD1 (6 bases). Trimming left V 4 bases short and J 7 bases short, with 11 bases between. CDR1 and CDR2 (germline): MNHNS, SASEGT. The CDR3 extends over 13 amino acids. The CDR3 region has the DNA TGTGCCAGCAGTGGACAGGTACGGCAGCCCCAGCATTTT. Protein sequence: CASSGQVRQPQHF.

V usage is TRBV6-1 and J usage is TRBJ1-1, with 7 bases lining up with TRBD1. With V trimmed by 6 bases and J by 3 bases, 4 bases remained unmatched. The germline V gene encodes CDR1 MNHNS and CDR2 SASEGT. This CDR3 contains 13 residues. The CDR3 sequence is CASRQGEDTEAFF. DNA for the CDR3: TGTGCCAGCAGGCAGGGGGAGGACACTGAAGCTTTCTTT.

Only one count was recorded for this clone. V gene TRBV10-3 combines with J gene TRBJ2-3; 13 nucleotides agree with TRBD2. This CDR3 comprises 15 residues. V shed 6 bases and J 3 bases; nucleotides not matched to a gene: 3. From germline, CDR1 is ENHRY and CDR2 SYGVKD. The CDR3 nucleotides are TGTGCCATCAGCTGGACTAGCGGGGGAACAGATACGCAGTATTTT. The encoded protein is CAISWTSGGTDTQYF.

The chain links TRBV27 to TRBJ1-2; D uncertain. Trimming removed 3 bases at V and 4 bases at J, with 9 bases between. The CDR3 consists of 13 residues. Per germline, CDR1 MNHEY and CDR2 SMNVEV (reference sequence). Written as DNA, the CDR3 is TGTGCCAGCAGTTTTTCATCGAGCTATGGCTACACCTTC. It yields the protein CASSFSSSYGYTF.

V gene TRBV2 combines with J gene TRBJ2-3, with a weak D call TRBD1 (7 bases). Germline V gene sequence: CDR1 SNHLY, CDR2 FYNNEI. This CDR3 contains 14 residues. V was clipped by 6 bases and J by 2 bases, with 12 bases between them. The CDR3 is CASRGGQNTDTQYF. The CDR3 DNA is TGTGCCAGCAGGGGGGGACAGAACACAGATACGCAGTATTTT. Full variable domain (rest looked up from reference TRBV2 and TRBJ2-3): EPEVTQTPSHQVTQMGQEVILRCVPISNHLYFYWYRQILGQKVEFLVSFYNNEISEKSEIFDDQFSVERPDGSNFTLKIRSTKLEDSAMYFCASRGGQNTDTQYFGPGTRLTVL.

The rearrangement links TRBV5-1 to TRBJ1-3, with a weak D call TRBD1 (6 bases). CDR1 and CDR2 (germline): SGHRS, YFSETQ. Trimming removed 0 bases from V and 0 bases from J, with 10 bases in between. CDR3 length: 16 amino acids. The CDR3 region has the DNA TGCGCCAGCAGCTTGGCGGGACACAACTCTGGAAACACCATATATTTT. This gives the protein CASSLAGHNSGNTIYF.

The chain employs TRBV19 and TRBJ2-7, with TRBD1 identical over 10 bases. The CDR3 runs 13 residues. Germline trimming cut 7 bases from V and 4 bases from J; bases unmatched to any gene: 4. Germline CDR1 LNHDA, CDR2 SQIVND (reference sequence). CDR3 amino acids: CASKDRGRYEQYF. The CDR3 bases are TGTGCCAGTAAAGACAGGGGGCGTTACGAGCAGTACTTC.

About this clone itself: The same CDR3 also results from other DNA sequences found in this sample. The chain recombines TRBV20-1 with TRBJ2-7; TRBD1 might be the D (6 bases). CDR1 and CDR2 (germline): DFQATT, SNEGSKA (reference sequence). CDR3 size: 11 residues. V lost 6 bases to trimming and J lost 3 bases, with 9 bases between them. CDR3 sequence (DNA): TGCAGTGCGCCGGACAGCTACGAGCAGTACTTC. This translates into CSAPDSYEQYF.

This clone was seen more than once but under ten times. This chain connects TRBV2 to TRBJ2-3; TRBD1 might be the D (5 bases). V was cut by 6 bases and J by 5 bases, with 18 bases left in between. The CDR3 extends over 15 amino acids. Germline V gene sequence: CDR1 SNHLY, CDR2 FYNNEI. For the CDR3, the DNA is TGTGCCAGCAGACTCGATGGGGCTACAGGAGATACGCAGTATTTT. As protein: CASRLDGATGDTQYF.

The chain joins TRBV4-1 to TRBJ1-1, with 7 bases that match TRBD1. The junction had 7 bases not matched to a gene; V was cut back by 2 bases and J by 7 bases. CDR1 and CDR2 (germline): MGHRA, YSYEKL. The length of the CDR3 is 14 residues. In DNA form, the CDR3 reads TGCGCCAGCAGCCAACCGGACAGGTCCCATGAAGCTTTCTTT. Translation gives CASSQPDRSHEAFF.

V usage is TRBV5-4 and J usage is TRBJ2-2; 13 nucleotides line up with TRBD2. Trimming removed 0 bases from V and 7 bases from J; junction bases left unmatched: 3. Germline V lookup: CDR1 SGHNT, CDR2 YYREEE (reference sequence). The CDR3 totals 16 residues. The CDR3 nucleotides are TGTGCCAGCAGCTTGGGACTAGCGGGGGGCCACGGGGAGCTGTTTTTT. Translation gives CASSLGLAGGHGELFF.